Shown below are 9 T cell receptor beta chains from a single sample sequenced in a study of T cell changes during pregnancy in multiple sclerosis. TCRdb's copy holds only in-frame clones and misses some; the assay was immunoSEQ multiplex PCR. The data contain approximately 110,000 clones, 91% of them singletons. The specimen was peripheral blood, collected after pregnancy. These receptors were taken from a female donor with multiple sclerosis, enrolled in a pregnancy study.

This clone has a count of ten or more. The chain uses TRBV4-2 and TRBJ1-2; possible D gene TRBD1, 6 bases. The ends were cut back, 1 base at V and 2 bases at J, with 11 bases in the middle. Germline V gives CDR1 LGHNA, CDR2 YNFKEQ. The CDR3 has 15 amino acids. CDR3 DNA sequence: TGTGCCAGCAGCCAAGGCTTAGGGACAAACTATGGCTACACCTTC. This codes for CASSQGLGTNYGYTF.

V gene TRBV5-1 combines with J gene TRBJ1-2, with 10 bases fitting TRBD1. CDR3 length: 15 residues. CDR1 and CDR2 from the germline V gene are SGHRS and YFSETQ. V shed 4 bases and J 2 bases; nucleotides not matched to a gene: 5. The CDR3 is CASSTRQGANYGYTF. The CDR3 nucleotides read TGCGCCAGCAGCACCAGACAGGGGGCCAACTATGGCTACACCTTC.

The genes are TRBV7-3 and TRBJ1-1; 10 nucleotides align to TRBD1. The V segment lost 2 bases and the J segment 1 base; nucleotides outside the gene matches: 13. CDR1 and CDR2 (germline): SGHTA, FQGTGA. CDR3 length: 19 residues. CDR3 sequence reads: CASSLATSDRGRENTEAFF. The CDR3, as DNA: TGTGCCAGCAGCTTAGCCACATCAGACAGGGGGCGAGAGAACACTGAAGCTTTCTTT.

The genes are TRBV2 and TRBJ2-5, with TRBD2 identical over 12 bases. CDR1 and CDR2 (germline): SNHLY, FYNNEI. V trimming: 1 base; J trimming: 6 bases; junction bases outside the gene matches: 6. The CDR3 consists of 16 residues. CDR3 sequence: CASSEGLAGGLKTQYF. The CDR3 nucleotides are TGTGCCAGCAGTGAAGGTCTAGCGGGGGGGCTAAAGACCCAGTACTTC.

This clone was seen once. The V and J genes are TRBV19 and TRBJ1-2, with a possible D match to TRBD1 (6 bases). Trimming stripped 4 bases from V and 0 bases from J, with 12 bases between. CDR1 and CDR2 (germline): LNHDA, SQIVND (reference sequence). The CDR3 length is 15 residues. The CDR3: CASSTAPGANYGYTF. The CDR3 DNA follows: TGTGCCAGTAGTACCGCCCCAGGGGCTAACTATGGCTACACCTTC.

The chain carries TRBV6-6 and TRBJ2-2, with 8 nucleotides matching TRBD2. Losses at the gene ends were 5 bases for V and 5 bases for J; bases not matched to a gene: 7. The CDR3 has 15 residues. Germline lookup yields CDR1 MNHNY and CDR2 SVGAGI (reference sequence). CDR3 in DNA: TGTGCCAGCAGTCAGGGACTAGTAAGGACCGGGGAGCTGTTTTTT. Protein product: CASSQGLVRTGELFF.

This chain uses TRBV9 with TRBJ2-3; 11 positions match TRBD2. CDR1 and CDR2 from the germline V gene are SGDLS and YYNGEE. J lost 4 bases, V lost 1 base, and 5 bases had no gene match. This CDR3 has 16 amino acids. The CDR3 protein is CASSVYSGGAADTQYF. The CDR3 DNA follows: TGTGCCAGCAGCGTATATAGCGGGGGGGCTGCAGATACGCAGTATTTT.

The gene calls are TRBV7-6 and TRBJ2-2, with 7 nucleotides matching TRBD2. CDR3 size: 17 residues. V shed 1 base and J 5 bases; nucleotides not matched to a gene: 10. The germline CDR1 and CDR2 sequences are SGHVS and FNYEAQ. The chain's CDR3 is CASSLESGGVGTGELFF. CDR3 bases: TGTGCCAGCAGCTTAGAGTCGGGAGGTGTAGGAACCGGGGAGCTGTTTTTT.

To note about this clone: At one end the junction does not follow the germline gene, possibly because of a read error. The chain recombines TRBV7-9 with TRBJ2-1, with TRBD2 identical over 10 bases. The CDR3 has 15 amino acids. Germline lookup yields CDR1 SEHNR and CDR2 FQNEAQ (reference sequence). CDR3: CASSLAGARTNEQFF. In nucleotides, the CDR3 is TGTGCCAGCAGCCTAGCGGGGGCCCGAACCAATGAGCAGTTCTTC.